A single sample gave rise to the 9 T cell receptor beta chains below, sequenced in a study of CD8+CD57+ T cells in acquired aplastic anemia (dated by TCRdb to 2016 to 2018). The sample was run on an Illumina HiSeq 2000. Genomic DNA was used as template for profiling of TCR beta VDJ combinations and CDR3 sequences. TCRdb reworked the public reads: Q25 trimming with fastp, MiXCR clone assembly, productive beta chains retained. Entries that share a CDR3 protein sequence are merged under the most common genes and DNA. Recorded for this sample are about 160,000 distinct CDR3 sequences; just under 45% of them occurred a single time. Of the sample, approximately 1% is held by the ten largest clones. Material for sequencing was sorted CD4+, CD8+, or CD8+CD57+ T cells (not recorded which) from PBMCs. These receptors were collected from a human donor in good health.

The V and J genes are TRBV3-1 and TRBJ1-1, with D possibly being TRBD1 (6 bases). This CDR3 region has 13 residues. Trimming took 2 bases from V and 7 from J, leaving 11 bases between them. Germline V gene lookup returns CDR1 LGHDT and CDR2 YNNKEL (reference sequence). The CDR3 DNA reads as TGTGCCAGCAGCCAATTGGAGGGGGGTGAAGCTTTCTTT. Its translation: CASSQLEGGEAFF.

The V call is TRBV2, the J call TRBJ1-6; D gene ambiguous. V was cut by 6 bases and J by 7 bases, with 13 bases left in between. Per the germline V gene, CDR1 is SNHLY and CDR2 is FYNNEI. The CDR3 covers 14 residues. The CDR3 bases are TGTGCCAGCAGCGTACTCACGGAGAATTCACCCCTCCACTTT. This codes for CASSVLTENSPLHF.

The chain recombines TRBV15 with TRBJ2-1; a weak D match, TRBD1 (6 bases). This CDR3 region has 18 residues. Germline V CDR1 and CDR2: LNHNV, YYDKDF (reference sequence). Trimming pared 2 bases from V and 2 bases from J, leaving 19 bases between. The DNA of the CDR3 is TGTGCCACCAGCAGATCGCAGGGGATGGACCTAGCCTACAATGAGCAGTTCTTC. It is translated as CATSRSQGMDLAYNEQFF.

The sample holds many counts of this clonotype. This sequence joins TRBV19 and TRBJ1-2; D remains unclear. Trimming stripped 7 bases from V and 6 bases from J, with 12 bases between. The CDR3 loop spans 12 amino acids. CDR1 and CDR2 from the germline V gene are LNHDA and SQIVND (reference sequence). This CDR3 is CASTRVGNGYTF. The CDR3 DNA is TGTGCCAGTACACGGGTAGGGAATGGCTACACCTTC.

This clonotype appeared many times. This chain links TRBV5-5 with TRBJ1-1, with 10 nucleotides matching TRBD1. Trimming removed 4 bases from V and 6 bases from J; junction bases left unmatched: 9. From germline, CDR1 is SGHKS and CDR2 YYEKEE (reference sequence). The CDR3 is 15 amino acids. The chain's CDR3 is CASSKTTGGSAEAFF. CDR3 bases: TGTGCCAGCAGCAAAACGACAGGGGGCTCCGCTGAAGCTTTCTTT.

Comment on this clonotype: This may be a read error, as it is one base from a much larger clone. This sequence joins TRBV5-1 and TRBJ2-1, with 14 bases aligning to TRBD2. The CDR3 is 15 residues long. CDR1 is SGHRS, CDR2 YFSETQ, per germline. Written as DNA, the CDR3 is TGCGTCAGCAGCAAGGGACTAGCGGGAGACAATGAGCAGTTCTTC. This codes for CVSSKGLAGDNEQFF.

This clonotype was detected many times. The chain uses TRBV7-9 and TRBJ2-3, with 8 bases fitting TRBD1. CDR3 length: 16 amino acids. J was trimmed by 3 bases and V by 1 base; bases with no gene match: 6. Germline V gene sequence: CDR1 SEHNR, CDR2 FQNEAQ (reference sequence). CDR3 nucleotides: TGTGCCAGCAGCTTAGGTCGTCAGGGGGCGACAGATACGCAGTATTTT. This codes for CASSLGRQGATDTQYF.

V gene TRBV19 combines with J gene TRBJ1-6, with D perhaps matching TRBD1 (6 bases). This CDR3 is built from 14 residues. The germline gives CDR1 LNHDA, CDR2 SQIVND (reference sequence). V was shortened by 9 bases and J by 7 bases, with 16 bases between the two germline ends. The CDR3 protein is CASSARGENSPLHF. The CDR3 DNA reads TGTGCCAGCAGCGCGAGGGGGGAAAATTCACCCCTCCACTTT. The complete variable domain, with remaining parts taken from reference TRBV19 and TRBJ1-6, reads DGGITQSPKYLFRKEGQNVTLSCEQNLNHDAMYWYRQDPGQGLRLIYYSQIVNDFQKGDIAEGYSVSREKKESFPLTVTSAQKNPTAFYLCASSARGENSPLHFGNGTRLTVT.

This clonotype came up many times. V and J are TRBV19 and TRBJ1-2, with D uncertain. CDR3 length: 14 residues. V lost 2 bases and J lost 0, with 7 bases in between. CDR1 is LNHDA and CDR2 is SQIVND in the germline V gene (reference sequence). The CDR3 sequence: CASSITHANYGYTF. The CDR3 DNA follows: TGTGCCAGTAGTATAACCCACGCTAACTATGGCTACACCTTC.